The rows below give T cell receptor beta chains drawn from one sample of a study of blood T cell repertoires in COVID-19. Here immunoSEQ multiplex PCR was the method, and the copy in TCRdb shows in-frame clones only, minus some. Counted here are approximately 220,000 clones, 83% occurring once; the ten biggest clones make up 3% to 4%. Sequenced material: PBMCs or T cells enriched from blood (not recorded which). These TCRs come from a middle-aged woman who had been exposed to COVID-19. Each CDR3 is given with its conserved first and last residue. The order of the fields is J gene, clone size, V gene, D gene, CDR3 protein, CDR3 DNA. The D gene is left open where the match is weak. The size field is filled for only some rows; it gives once, few, many or a size class.

TRBJ1-1 | NA | TRBV11-3 | NA | CASSRGSGNTEAFF | TGTGCCAGCAGCCGTGGGTCGGGGAACACTGAAGCTTTCTTT
TRBJ2-4 | once | TRBV27 | NA | CASSLPDWRGIQYF | TGTGCCAGCAGTTTACCCGACTGGAGGGGCATTCAGTACTTC
TRBJ2-1 | NA | TRBV7-9 | TRBD1 | CASSSEGDSLTNEQFF | TGTGCCAGCAGCTCTGAGGGGGACAGCCTTACCAATGAGCAGTTCTTC
TRBJ2-5 | NA | TRBV7-3 | NA | CASSLGKGETQYF | TGTGCCAGCAGCTTAGGCAAGGGGGAGACCCAGTACTTC
TRBJ2-3 | NA | TRBV7-3 | NA | CASSLGTPSADTQYF | TGTGCCAGCAGCCTCGGGACACCATCGGCAGATACGCAGTATTTT
TRBJ2-1 | NA | TRBV7-3 | NA | CASSSASDEQFF | TGTGCCAGCAGCTCCGCATCGGATGAGCAGTTCTTC
TRBJ2-7 | NA | TRBV10-3 | TRBD1 | CAISEQVTGVGEQYF | TGTGCCATCAGTGAGCAAGTGACAGGGGTAGGCGAGCAGTACTTC
TRBJ1-4 | NA | TRBV2 | TRBD1 | CASSPSGGNEKLFF | TGTGCCAGCAGTCCCTCAGGGGGTAATGAAAAACTGTTTTTT
TRBJ2-5 | NA | TRBV7-9 | TRBD2 | CASSFGAGGTQETQYF | TGTGCCAGCAGCTTCGGGGCGGGGGGAACTCAAGAGACCCAGTACTTC
TRBJ1-5 | NA | TRBV5-6 | TRBD1 | CASSVSTGHQPQHF | TGTGCCAGCAGCGTATCGACAGGGCATCAGCCCCAGCATTTT
TRBJ1-5 | NA | TRBV3-1/TRBV3-2 | TRBD1 | CASSQGTGSYSNQPQHF | TGTGCCAGCAGCCAAGGGACAGGGAGTTATAGCAATCAGCCCCAGCATTTT
TRBJ1-1 | NA | TRBV7-9 | NA | CASSPSGRQTEAFF | TGTGCCAGCAGCCCCTCAGGGCGGCAGACTGAAGCTTTCTTT
TRBJ1-4 | NA | TRBV5-1 | NA | CASSLQGAGATNEKLFF | TGCGCCAGCAGCTTGCAAGGCGCAGGGGCAACTAATGAAAAACTGTTTTTT
TRBJ2-1 | NA | TRBV19 | TRBD2 | CASKDGGAGNEQFF | TGTGCCAGTAAAGACGGGGGGGCCGGGAATGAGCAGTTCTTC
TRBJ2-5 | NA | TRBV3-1/TRBV3-2 | TRBD2 | CASSQTSGQETQYF | TGTGCCAGCAGCCAAACTAGCGGGCAAGAGACCCAGTACTTC
TRBJ2-1 | NA | TRBV27 | TRBD1 | CASSAGTGGNEQFF | TGTGCCAGCAGTGCCGGGACAGGGGGCAATGAGCAGTTCTTC